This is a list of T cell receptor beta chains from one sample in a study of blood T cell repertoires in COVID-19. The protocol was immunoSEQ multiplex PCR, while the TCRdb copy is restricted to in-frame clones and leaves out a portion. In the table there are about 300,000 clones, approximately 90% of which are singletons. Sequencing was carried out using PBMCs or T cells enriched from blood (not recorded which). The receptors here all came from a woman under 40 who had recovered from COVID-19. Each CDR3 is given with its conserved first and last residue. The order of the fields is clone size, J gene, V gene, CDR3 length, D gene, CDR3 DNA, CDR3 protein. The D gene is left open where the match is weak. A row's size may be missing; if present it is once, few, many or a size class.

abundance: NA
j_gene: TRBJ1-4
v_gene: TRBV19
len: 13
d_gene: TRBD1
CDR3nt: TGTGCCAGTAGTCAGGACAGGGTTCGGAAACTGTTTTTT
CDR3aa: CASSQDRVRKLFF

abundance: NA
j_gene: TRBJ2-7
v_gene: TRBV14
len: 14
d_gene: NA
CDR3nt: TGTGCCAGCAGCCAAGAGCTAGGCTGGGACGAGCAGTACTTC
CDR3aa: CASSQELGWDEQYF

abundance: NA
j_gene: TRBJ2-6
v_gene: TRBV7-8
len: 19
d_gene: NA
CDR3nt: TGTGCCAGCAGCTCGCGGGAAGGGCGCAGGAAAGCCGGGGCCAACGTCCTGACTTTC
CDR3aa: CASSSREGRRKAGANVLTF

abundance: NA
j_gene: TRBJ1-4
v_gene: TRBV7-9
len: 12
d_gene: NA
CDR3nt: TGTGCCAGCAGCTTAGGGCGGGAAAAACTGTTTTTT
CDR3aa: CASSLGREKLFF

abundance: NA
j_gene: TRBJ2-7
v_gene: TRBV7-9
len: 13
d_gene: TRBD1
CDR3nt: TGTGCCAGCAGCCCAGACAGGGACGACGAGCAGTACTTC
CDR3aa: CASSPDRDDEQYF

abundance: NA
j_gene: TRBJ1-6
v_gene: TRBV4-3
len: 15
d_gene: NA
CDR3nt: TGCGCCAGCAGCCAAGATCCCAGGGGCCAATCACCCCTCCACTTT
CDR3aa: CASSQDPRGQSPLHF

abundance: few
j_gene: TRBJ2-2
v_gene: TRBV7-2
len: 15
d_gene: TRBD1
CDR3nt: TGTGCCAGCAGCCCGAGACAGGGAGCCACCGGGGAGCTGTTTTTT
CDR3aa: CASSPRQGATGELFF

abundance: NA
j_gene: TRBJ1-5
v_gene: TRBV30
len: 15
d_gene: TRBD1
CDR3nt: TGTGCCTGGAGTGGGGGACAGGGCAGCAATCAGCCCCAGCATTTT
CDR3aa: CAWSGGQGSNQPQHF

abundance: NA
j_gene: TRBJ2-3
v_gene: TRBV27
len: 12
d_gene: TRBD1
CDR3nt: TGTGCCAGCTGGGAGGGGACAGGGACGCAGTATTTT
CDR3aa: CASWEGTGTQYF

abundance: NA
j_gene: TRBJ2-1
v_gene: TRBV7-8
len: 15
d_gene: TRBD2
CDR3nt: TGTGCCAGCAGCCCCACTAGCGTAGTTTCAAATGAGCAGTTCTTC
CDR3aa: CASSPTSVVSNEQFF

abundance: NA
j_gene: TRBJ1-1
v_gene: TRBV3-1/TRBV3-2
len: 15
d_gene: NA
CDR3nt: TGTGCCAGCAGCCAGTACGTGGCCGTGAACACTGAAGCTTTCTTT
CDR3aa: CASSQYVAVNTEAFF